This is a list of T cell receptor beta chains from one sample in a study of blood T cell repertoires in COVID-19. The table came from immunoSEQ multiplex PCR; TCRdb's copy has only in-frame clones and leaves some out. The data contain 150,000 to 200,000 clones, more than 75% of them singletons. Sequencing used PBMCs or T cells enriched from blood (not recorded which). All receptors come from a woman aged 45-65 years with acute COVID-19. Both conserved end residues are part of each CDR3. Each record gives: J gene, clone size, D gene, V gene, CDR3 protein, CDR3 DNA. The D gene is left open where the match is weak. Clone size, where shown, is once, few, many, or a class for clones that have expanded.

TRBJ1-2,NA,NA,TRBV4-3,CASSQHREGSYGYTF,TGCGCCAGCAGCCAACATAGGGAGGGAAGCTATGGCTACACCTTC
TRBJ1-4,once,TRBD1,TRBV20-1,CSASPPGDSEKLFF,TGCAGTGCTAGTCCCCCGGGGGACAGCGAAAAACTGTTTTTT
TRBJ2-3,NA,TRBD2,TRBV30,CAWVGLAGGRAADTQYF,TGTGCCTGGGTGGGACTAGCGGGGGGTCGCGCCGCAGATACGCAGTATTTT
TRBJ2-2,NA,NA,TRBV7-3,CASSPGVNTGELFF,TGTGCCAGCAGCCCGGGAGTGAACACCGGGGAGCTGTTTTTT
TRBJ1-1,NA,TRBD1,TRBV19,CASSTLPGQGDTEAFF,TGTGCCAGTAGTACGCTCCCAGGACAGGGTGACACTGAAGCTTTCTTT
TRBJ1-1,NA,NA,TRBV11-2,CASPKGGRMNTEAFF,TGTGCCAGCCCCAAGGGGGGGCGGATGAACACTGAAGCTTTCTTT
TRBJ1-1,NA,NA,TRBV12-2,CASRLGLTTPGNTEAFF,TGTGCAAGTCGCTTAGGTTTAACAACCCCGGGGAACACTGAAGCTTTCTTT
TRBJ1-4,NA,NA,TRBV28,CASSSNRATNEKLFF,TGTGCCAGCAGTTCGAACAGGGCAACTAATGAAAAACTGTTTTTT
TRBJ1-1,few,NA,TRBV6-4,CASSYTRGGLNTEAFF,TGTGCCAGCAGTTATACTAGGGGGGGATTGAACACTGAAGCTTTCTTT
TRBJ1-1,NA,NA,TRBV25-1,CASSESTEAFF,TGTGCCAGCAGTGAGTCAACTGAAGCTTTCTTT
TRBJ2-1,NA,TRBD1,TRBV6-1,CASSGPKGTEPSRYNEQFF,TGTGCCAGCAGTGGCCCGAAAGGGACAGAACCCAGTCGGTACAATGAGCAGTTCTTC